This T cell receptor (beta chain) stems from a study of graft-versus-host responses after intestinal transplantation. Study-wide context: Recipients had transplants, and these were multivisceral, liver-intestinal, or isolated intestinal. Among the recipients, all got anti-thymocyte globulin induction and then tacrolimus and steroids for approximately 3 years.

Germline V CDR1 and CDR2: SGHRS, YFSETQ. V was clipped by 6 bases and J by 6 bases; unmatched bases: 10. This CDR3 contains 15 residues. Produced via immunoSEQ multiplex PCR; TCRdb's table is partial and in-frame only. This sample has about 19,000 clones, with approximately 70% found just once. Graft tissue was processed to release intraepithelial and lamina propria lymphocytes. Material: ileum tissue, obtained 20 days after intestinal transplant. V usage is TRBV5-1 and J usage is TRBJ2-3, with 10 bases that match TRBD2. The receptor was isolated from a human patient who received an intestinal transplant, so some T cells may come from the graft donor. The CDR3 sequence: CASTRTSGLVDTQYF. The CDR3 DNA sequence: TGCGCCAGCACCCGGACTAGCGGACTTGTGGATACGCAGTATTTT.